This T cell receptor beta chain was profiled in a study of blood T cell repertoires in COVID-19. Study context: Spain, Italy and the United States supplied samples that represented acute and convalescent COVID-19. In each case, the material was cDNA or gDNA derived from T cells, B-cell-depleted T cells, or PBMCs.

Germline V lookup: CDR1 SQVTM, CDR2 ANQGSEA. This CDR3 contains 12 residues. V lost 4 bases and J lost 5, with 11 bases in between. A word on this clone: This sample includes further DNA sequences coding for the same CDR3.

In the authors' methods: Cell counts per sample came from amplifying reference gene primers. Assay used: immunoSEQ multiplex PCR; TCRdb lists only in-frame clones, some missing. V and J calls and clone size are given by that table; D and trimming were obtained from the DNA. The profile shows about 310,000 clones, approximately 89% of them singletons. The sequenced sample was peripheral blood. This chain connects TRBV29-1 to TRBJ2-5; maybe TRBD2 (6 bases). This receptor was taken from a woman aged 50 to 60 who had recovered from COVID-19. This CDR3 reads CSVVRGLETQYF. CDR3 coding DNA: TGCAGCGTTGTAAGGGGACTCGAGACCCAGTACTTC.